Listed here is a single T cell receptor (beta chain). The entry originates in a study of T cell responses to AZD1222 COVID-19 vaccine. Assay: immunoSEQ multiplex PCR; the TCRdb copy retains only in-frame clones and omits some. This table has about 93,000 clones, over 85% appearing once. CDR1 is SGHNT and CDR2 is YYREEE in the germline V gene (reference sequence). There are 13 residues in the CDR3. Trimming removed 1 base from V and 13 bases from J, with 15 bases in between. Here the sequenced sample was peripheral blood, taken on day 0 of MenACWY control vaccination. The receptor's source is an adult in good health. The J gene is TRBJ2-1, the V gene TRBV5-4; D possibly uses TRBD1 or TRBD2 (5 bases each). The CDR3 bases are TGTGCCAGCAGCTTGATGTTTGGGACGCAACAGTTCTTC. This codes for CASSLMFGTQQFF. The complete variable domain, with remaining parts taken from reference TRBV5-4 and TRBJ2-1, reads ETGVTQSPTHLIKTRGQQVTLRCSSQSGHNTVSWYQQALGQGPQFIFQYYREEENGRGNFPPRFSGLQFPNYSSELNVNALELDDSALYLCASSLMFGTQQFFGPGTRLTVL.